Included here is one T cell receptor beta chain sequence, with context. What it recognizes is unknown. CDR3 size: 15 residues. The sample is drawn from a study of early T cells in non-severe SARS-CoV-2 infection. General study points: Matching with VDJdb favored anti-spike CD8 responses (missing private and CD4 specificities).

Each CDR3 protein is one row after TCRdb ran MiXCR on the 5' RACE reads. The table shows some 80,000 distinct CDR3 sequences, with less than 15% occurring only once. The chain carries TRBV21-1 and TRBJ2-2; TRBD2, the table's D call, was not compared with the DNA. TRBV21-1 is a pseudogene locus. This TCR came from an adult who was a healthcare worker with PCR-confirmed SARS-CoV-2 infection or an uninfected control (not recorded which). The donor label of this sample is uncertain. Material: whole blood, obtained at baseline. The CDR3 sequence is CASRNKTTNTGELFF. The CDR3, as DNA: TGTGCCAGCAGAAACAAGACTACTAACACCGGGGAGCTGTTTTTT.